This entry lists 17 T cell receptor beta chains sequenced from one sample in a study of T-cell memory formation after mild COVID-19. TCRdb ran MiXCR on the 5' RACE reads and lists one entry per CDR3 protein. Among around 450,000 distinct CDR3 sequences, approximately 20% were seen once, and the ten largest hold roughly 8.4%. Sequenced input: PBMCs or a T cell subset sorted from them (not recorded which). Source of these receptors: an adult woman who had mild COVID-19 (a few samples of this study predate the infection). Cell type and time point are not known.

The table lists this clonotype with a few counts. This rearrangement joins TRBV7-6 to TRBJ2-7; unclear D gene. Trimming left V 5 bases short and J 0 bases short, with 11 bases between. The CDR3 has 14 amino acids. Germline V gene lookup returns CDR1 SGHVS and CDR2 FNYEAQ. The chain's CDR3 is CASSVYLDSYEQYF. The CDR3, as DNA: TGTGCCAGCAGCGTCTACCTGGACTCCTACGAGCAGTACTTC. The full variable domain, rest sourced from reference TRBV7-6 and TRBJ2-7, is GAGVSQSPRYKVTKRGQDVALRCDPISGHVSLYWYRQALGQGPEFLTYFNYEAQQDKSGLPNDRFSAERPEGSISTLTIQRTEQRDSAMYRCASSVYLDSYEQYFGPGTRLTVT.

The rearrangement joins TRBV4-1 to TRBJ2-1; 14 bases agree with TRBD2. J was trimmed by 5 bases and V by 3 bases; bases with no gene match: 3. In germline, CDR1 is MGHRA, CDR2 YSYEKL. The CDR3 extends over 16 amino acids. CDR3 protein: CASSHEGLAGDNEQFF. In nucleotides, the CDR3 is TGCGCCAGCAGCCATGAGGGACTAGCGGGGGACAATGAGCAGTTCTTC.

The chain combines TRBV2 with TRBJ2-7, with TRBD2 as a possible D gene (6 bases). V lost 7 bases and J 4 bases, leaving 20 bases between the germline ends. The CDR3 has 15 amino acids. CDR1 is SNHLY, CDR2 FYNNEI, per germline. CDR3: CASTHRSGEGYEQYF. CDR3 DNA sequence: TGTGCCAGCACCCACCGGTCGGGAGAGGGATACGAGCAGTACTTC.

This clonotype was counted between two and nine times. This chain links TRBV7-8 with TRBJ2-1; 8 nucleotides match TRBD2. The CDR3 covers 16 residues. V shed 1 base, J shed 8 bases, and the junction held 10 bases outside the gene matches. Germline CDR1 is SGHVS and CDR2 is FQNEAQ. The CDR3 is CASSLGQGTRVYEQFF. Here the CDR3 DNA reads TGTGCCAGCAGCTTAGGGCAAGGGACTAGGGTATATGAGCAGTTCTTC. The full variable domain, its missing parts supplied by reference TRBV7-8 and TRBJ2-1, is GAGVSQSPRYKVAKRGQDVALRCDPISGHVSLFWYQQALGQGPEFLTYFQNEAQLDKSGLPSDRFFAERPEGSVSTLKIQRTQQEDSAVYLCASSLGQGTRVYEQFFGPGTRLTVL.

This clonotype came up a few times. The V call is TRBV7-8, the J call TRBJ2-7; TRBD2 matches at 8 bases. CDR3 length: 16 residues. V trimming: 5 bases; J trimming: 6 bases; junction bases outside the gene matches: 15. Germline lookup yields CDR1 SGHVS and CDR2 FQNEAQ. The CDR3 protein is CASSHSGVGLDVEQYF. CDR3 bases: TGTGCCAGCAGCCATTCAGGGGTGGGACTAGACGTCGAGCAGTACTTC.

This clonotype appeared a few times. Just one base apart from a much larger clone, this may be a read error. The chain recombines TRBV5-1 with TRBJ1-1; 9 bases agree with TRBD1. The junction had 2 bases not matched to a gene; V was cut back by 4 bases and J by 1 base. The CDR3 covers 14 residues. Germline CDR1 reads SGHRS; CDR2 reads YFSETQ. CDR3 in amino acids: CASSTGQGNTEAFF. For the CDR3, the DNA is TGCGCCAGCAGCACGGGACAGGGGAACACTGAAGCTTTCTTT.

This clonotype was counted ten times or more. The gene calls are TRBV7-6 and TRBJ2-2; D possibly corresponds to TRBD1 (5 bases). CDR3 length: 15 amino acids. Germline values: CDR1 SGHVS, CDR2 FNYEAQ. Trimming removed 4 bases from V and 8 bases from J, with 17 bases in between. CDR3 DNA sequence: TGTGCCAGCAGCTCGGTCCCAGGGTTAGGTGGGGAGCTGTTTTTT. The encoded protein is CASSSVPGLGGELFF.

This chain uses TRBV20-1 with TRBJ2-3, with D possibly called TRBD1 or TRBD2 (5 bases each). The V and J ends lost 5 bases and 0 bases respectively, with 18 bases between them. CDR1 is DFQATT, CDR2 SNEGSKA, per germline (reference sequence). This CDR3 contains 16 residues. The CDR3 DNA is TGCAGTGCTGCCGCCGGGACCCCAGGCAGCACAGATACGCAGTATTTT. It translates to CSAAAGTPGSTDTQYF.

The V and J genes are TRBV5-1 and TRBJ2-1; D call uncertain. Deletions cut 4 bases from V and 6 bases from J, with 11 bases between. Germline V gene sequence: CDR1 SGHRS, CDR2 YFSETQ. CDR3 length: 13 residues. This chain's CDR3 is CASSVASSNEQFF. The CDR3 DNA reads as TGCGCCAGCAGCGTGGCGAGTAGCAATGAGCAGTTCTTC. Full variable domain (outside the CDR3, taken from reference TRBV5-1 and TRBJ2-1): KAGVTQTPRYLIKTRGQQVTLSCSPISGHRSVSWYQQTPGQGLQFLFEYFSETQRNKGNFPGRFSGRQFSNSRSEMNVSTLELGDSALYLCASSVASSNEQFFGPGTRLTVL.

The chain has TRBV7-9 and TRBJ1-2, with D possibly TRBD1 on 5 matching bases. Looked up from germline, CDR1 is SEHNR and CDR2 is FQNEAQ (reference sequence). The CDR3 sequence is 14 residues long. V lost 4 bases, J lost 4 bases, and 13 bases lay in between. The CDR3 sequence: CASSSGDRFYGYTF. In DNA form, the CDR3 reads TGTGCCAGCAGCTCAGGCGACAGATTCTATGGCTACACCTTC.

In this sample, this clonotype turned up a few times. V is TRBV7-2 and J is TRBJ2-3, with a weak D call TRBD1 (5 bases). The germline gives CDR1 SGHTA, CDR2 FQGNSA. Trimming removed 5 bases from V and 2 bases from J, with 14 bases in between. There are 15 residues in the CDR3. The DNA of the CDR3 is TGTGCCAGCAGCCTAGGGGTCGCGGACACAGATACGCAGTATTTT. Its translation: CASSLGVADTDTQYF.

In its sample, this clonotype was seen many times. The gene calls are TRBV6-4 and TRBJ2-6; TRBD1 matches 8 bases. In germline, CDR1 is MRHNA, CDR2 SNTAGT. The CDR3 has 16 residues. V lost 0 bases and J lost 2; bases outside the gene matches: 0. CDR3 in DNA: TGTGCCAGCAGTGACTCGACAGGGGCTGGGGCCAACGTCCTGACTTTC. It is translated as CASSDSTGAGANVLTF.

This chain connects TRBV9 to TRBJ2-7, with 11 bases fitting TRBD2. With 4 bases clipped from V and 10 bases from J, the junction kept 13 bases outside the gene matches. CDR3 length equals 15 residues. The germline V gene has CDR1 SGDLS and CDR2 YYNGEE. The chain's CDR3 is CASSPVGTSGGKQYF. For the CDR3, the DNA is TGTGCCAGCAGCCCAGTAGGGACTAGCGGCGGGAAACAGTACTTC.

The chain employs TRBV7-2 and TRBJ1-1, with TRBD1 identical over 9 bases. This CDR3 spans 15 amino acids. V lost 5 bases, J lost 4 bases, and 8 bases stayed unmatched. Germline lookup yields CDR1 SGHTA and CDR2 FQGNSA. CDR3 sequence (DNA): TGTGCCAGCAGCGTAACAGGGGGCGCGGGCACTGAAGCTTTCTTT. Amino acids: CASSVTGGAGTEAFF.

The chain uses TRBV20-1 and TRBJ2-7; weak D call: TRBD1 (6 bases). Trimming cost V 3 bases and J 3 bases, with 12 bases left between them. The CDR3 consists of 13 residues. Per germline, CDR1 DFQATT and CDR2 SNEGSKA (reference sequence). The CDR3 region has the DNA TGCAGTGCTAGGAACAGGGACCACTACGAGCAGTACTTC. It yields the protein CSARNRDHYEQYF.

There are a few counts of this clonotype. The CDR3 protein is CASSSPVVGRYFAKNIQYF. The CDR3 DNA sequence: TGTGCCAGCAGTTCCCCCGTCGTGGGACGGTACTTTGCCAAAAACATTCAGTACTTC. The chain employs TRBV12-3 or TRBV12-4 and TRBJ2-4, with D tentatively TRBD1 or TRBD2 (5 bases each). The CDR3 loop spans 19 amino acids. The V and J ends lost 4 bases and 1 base respectively, with 23 bases between them.

The CDR3 loop reads CASSLTSGNEKLFF. The CDR3 DNA reads TGCGCCAGCAGCTTGACCTCAGGAAATGAAAAACTGTTTTTT. J is TRBJ1-4 and V is TRBV5-1; no clear D. The CDR3 runs 14 residues. Per germline, CDR1 SGHRS and CDR2 YFSETQ. V lost 1 base, J lost 5 bases, and 9 bases lay in between.